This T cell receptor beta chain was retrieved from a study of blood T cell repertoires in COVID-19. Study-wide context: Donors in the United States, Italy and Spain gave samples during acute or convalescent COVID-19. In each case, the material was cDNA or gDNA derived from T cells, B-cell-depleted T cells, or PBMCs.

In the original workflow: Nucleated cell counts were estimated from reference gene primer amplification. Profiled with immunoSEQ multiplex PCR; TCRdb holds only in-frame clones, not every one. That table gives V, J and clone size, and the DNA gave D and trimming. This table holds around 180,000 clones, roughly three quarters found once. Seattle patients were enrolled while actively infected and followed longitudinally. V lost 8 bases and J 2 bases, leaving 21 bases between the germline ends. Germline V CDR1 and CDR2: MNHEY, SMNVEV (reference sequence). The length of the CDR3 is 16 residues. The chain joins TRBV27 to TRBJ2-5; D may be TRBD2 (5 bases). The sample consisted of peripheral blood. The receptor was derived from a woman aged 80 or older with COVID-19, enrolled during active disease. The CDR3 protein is CASRPTRPNPQETQYF. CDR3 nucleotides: TGTGCCAGCCGACCTACTAGGCCGAATCCTCAAGAGACCCAGTACTTC.